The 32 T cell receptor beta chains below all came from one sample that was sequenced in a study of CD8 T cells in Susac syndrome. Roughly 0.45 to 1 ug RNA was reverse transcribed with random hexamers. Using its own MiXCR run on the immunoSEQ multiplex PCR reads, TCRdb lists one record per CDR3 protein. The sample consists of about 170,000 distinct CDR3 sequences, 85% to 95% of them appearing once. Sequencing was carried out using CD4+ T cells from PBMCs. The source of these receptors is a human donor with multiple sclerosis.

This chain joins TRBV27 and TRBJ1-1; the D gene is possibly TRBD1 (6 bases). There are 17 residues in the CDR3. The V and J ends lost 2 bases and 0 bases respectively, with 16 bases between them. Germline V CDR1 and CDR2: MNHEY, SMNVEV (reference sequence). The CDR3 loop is CASSLKAGTFMNTEAFF. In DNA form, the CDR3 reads TGTGCCAGCAGTTTAAAGGCAGGGACATTTATGAACACTGAAGCTTTCTTT.

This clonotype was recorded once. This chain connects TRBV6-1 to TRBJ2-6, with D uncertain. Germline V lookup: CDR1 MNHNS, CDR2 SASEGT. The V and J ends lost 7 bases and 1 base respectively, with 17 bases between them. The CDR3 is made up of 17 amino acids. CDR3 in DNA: TGTGCCAGCACCTACCGAACCCAATCTTCTGGGGCCAACGTCCTGACTTTC. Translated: CASTYRTQSSGANVLTF.

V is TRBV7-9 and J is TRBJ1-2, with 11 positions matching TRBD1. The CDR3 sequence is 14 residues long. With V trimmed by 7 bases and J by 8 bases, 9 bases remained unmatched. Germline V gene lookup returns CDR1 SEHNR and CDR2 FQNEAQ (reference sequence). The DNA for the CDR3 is TGTGCCAGCAACCAGGGACAGGGGGTCGGAGGCTACACCTTC. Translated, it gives CASNQGQGVGGYTF.

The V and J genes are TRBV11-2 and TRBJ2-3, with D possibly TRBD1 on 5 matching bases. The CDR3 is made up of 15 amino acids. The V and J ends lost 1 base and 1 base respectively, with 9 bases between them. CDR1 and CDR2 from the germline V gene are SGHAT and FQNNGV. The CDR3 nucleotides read TGTGCCAGCAGCTTAGGGGTCAGGGGCACAGATACGCAGTATTTT. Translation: CASSLGVRGTDTQYF. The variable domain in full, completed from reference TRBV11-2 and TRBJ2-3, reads EAGVAQSPRYKIIEKRQSVAFWCNPISGHATLYWYQQILGQGPKLLIQFQNNGVVDDSQLPKDRFSAERLKGVDSTLKIQPAKLEDSAVYLCASSLGVRGTDTQYFGPGTRLTVL.

The CDR3 nucleotides are TGTGCCAGCTCACAAACCACCAGACAGGGATTCCACGAGCAGTACTTC. It translates to CASSQTTRQGFHEQYF. The V and J genes are TRBV18 and TRBJ2-7; 7 bases map to TRBD1. The CDR3 is made up of 16 amino acids. The ends lost 4 bases at V and 5 bases at J; junction bases unmatched: 14. Germline loops: CDR1 KGHSH, CDR2 LQKENI.

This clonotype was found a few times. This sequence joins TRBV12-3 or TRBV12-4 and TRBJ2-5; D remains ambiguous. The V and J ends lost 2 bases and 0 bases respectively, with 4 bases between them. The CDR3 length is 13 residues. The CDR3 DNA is TGTGCCAGCAGTTTACAGGACCAAGAGACCCAGTACTTC. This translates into CASSLQDQETQYF.

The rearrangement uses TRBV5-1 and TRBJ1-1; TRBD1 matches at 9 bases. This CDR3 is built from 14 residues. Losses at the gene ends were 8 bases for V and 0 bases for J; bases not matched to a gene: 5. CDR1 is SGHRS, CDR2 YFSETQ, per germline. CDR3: CASGTGTVNTEAFF. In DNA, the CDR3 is TGCGCCAGTGGGACAGGGACCGTGAACACTGAAGCTTTCTTT.

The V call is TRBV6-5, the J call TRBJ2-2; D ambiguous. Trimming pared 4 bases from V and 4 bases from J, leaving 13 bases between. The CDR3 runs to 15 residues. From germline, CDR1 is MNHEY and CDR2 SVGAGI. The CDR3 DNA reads TGTGCCAGCAGTTGGTCGTCCACCTTCACCGGGGAGCTGTTTTTT. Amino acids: CASSWSSTFTGELFF.

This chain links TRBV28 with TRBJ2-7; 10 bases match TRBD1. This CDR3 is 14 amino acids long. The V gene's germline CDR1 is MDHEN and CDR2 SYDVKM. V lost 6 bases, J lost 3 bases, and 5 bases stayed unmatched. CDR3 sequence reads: CASRRTGGSYEQYF. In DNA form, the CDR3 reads TGTGCCAGCAGAAGGACAGGGGGAAGCTACGAGCAGTACTTC.

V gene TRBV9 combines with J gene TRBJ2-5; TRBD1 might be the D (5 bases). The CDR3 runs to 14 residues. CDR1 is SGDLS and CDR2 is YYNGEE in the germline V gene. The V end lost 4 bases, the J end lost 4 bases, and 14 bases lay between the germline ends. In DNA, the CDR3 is TGTGCCAGCAGCCCTGGACATTTTCGAGAGACCCAGTACTTC. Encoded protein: CASSPGHFRETQYF.

For the CDR3, the DNA is TGTGCCACCAGTGATCGGGGGGGGGCTCAGCCCCAGCATTTT. It translates to CATSDRGGAQPQHF. The chain carries TRBV24-1 and TRBJ1-5; tentative D call: TRBD1 (6 bases). The CDR3 is 14 residues long. Germline assignment: CDR1 KGHDR and CDR2 SFDVKD. Trimming shortened V by 3 bases and J by 6 bases, and 11 bases separated the two germline ends.

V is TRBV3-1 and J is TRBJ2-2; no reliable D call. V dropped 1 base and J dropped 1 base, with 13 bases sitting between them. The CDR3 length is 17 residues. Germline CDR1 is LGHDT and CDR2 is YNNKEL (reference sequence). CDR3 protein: CASSQVGQAGNTGELFF. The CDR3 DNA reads TGTGCCAGCAGCCAAGTAGGTCAGGCAGGGAACACCGGGGAGCTGTTTTTT.

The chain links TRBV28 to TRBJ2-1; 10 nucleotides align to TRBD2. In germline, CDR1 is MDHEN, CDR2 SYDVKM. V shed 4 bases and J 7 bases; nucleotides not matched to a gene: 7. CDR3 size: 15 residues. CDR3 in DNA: TGTGCCAGCAGTTCGAGTAGCGGGAGGCGAAATGAGCAGTTCTTC. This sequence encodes CASSSSSGRRNEQFF.

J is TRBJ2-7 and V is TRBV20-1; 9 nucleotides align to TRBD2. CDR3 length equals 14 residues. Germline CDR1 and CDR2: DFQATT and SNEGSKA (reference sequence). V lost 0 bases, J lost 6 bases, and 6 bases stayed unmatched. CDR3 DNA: TGCAGTGCTAGAGATGGGCGGGGGGGCGGCGAGCAGTACTTC. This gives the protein CSARDGRGGGEQYF.

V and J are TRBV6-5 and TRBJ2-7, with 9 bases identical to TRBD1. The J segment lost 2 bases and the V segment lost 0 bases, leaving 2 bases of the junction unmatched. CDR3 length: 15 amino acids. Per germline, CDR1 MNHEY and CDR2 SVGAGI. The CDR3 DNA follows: TGTGCCAGCAGTTACTCCGGGACAGGGACCTACGAGCAGTACTTC. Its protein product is CASSYSGTGTYEQYF.

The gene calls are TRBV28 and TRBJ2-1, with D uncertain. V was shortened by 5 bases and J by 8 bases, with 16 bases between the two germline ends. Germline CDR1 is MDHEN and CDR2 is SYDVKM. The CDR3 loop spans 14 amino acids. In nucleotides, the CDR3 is TGTGCCAGCAGTCATAGTGTAAGCCCGGATGAGCAGTTCTTC. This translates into CASSHSVSPDEQFF.

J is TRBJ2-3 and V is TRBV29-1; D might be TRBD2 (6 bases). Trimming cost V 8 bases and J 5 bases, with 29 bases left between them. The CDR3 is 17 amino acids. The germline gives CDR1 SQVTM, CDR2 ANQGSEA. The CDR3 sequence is CSLYGGTTPLGGDTQYF. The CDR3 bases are TGCAGCTTATATGGAGGCACGACTCCCCTGGGAGGAGATACGCAGTATTTT.

CDR3 nucleotide sequence: TGCAGTGCTTCCTCAGGGGGACGGACTGAAGCTTTCTTT. Its translation is CSASSGGRTEAFF. The chain carries TRBV20-1 and TRBJ1-1; TRBD1 matches 7 bases. The CDR3 totals 13 residues. CDR1 and CDR2 (germline): DFQATT, SNEGSKA (reference sequence). V dropped 5 bases and J dropped 5; count of bases not matched to a gene: 8.

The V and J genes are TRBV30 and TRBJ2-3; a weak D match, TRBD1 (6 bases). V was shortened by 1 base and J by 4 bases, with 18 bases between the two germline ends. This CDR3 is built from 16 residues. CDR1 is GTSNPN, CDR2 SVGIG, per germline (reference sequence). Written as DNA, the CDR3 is TGTGCCTGGAGTGCCCGGGACATCTGGGGGTCAGATACGCAGTATTTT. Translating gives CAWSARDIWGSDTQYF.

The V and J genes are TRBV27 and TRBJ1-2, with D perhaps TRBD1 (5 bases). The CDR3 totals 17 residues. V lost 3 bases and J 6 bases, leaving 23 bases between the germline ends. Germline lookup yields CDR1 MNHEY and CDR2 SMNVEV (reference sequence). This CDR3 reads CASSFLGGRGLDDGYTF. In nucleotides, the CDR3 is TGTGCCAGCAGTTTCCTTGGAGGGAGGGGCCTGGATGATGGCTACACCTTC.

The DNA of the CDR3 is TGCAGTGCTAGCTATGACAGGGGGTCTGAGCAGTTCTTC. Its translation is CSASYDRGSEQFF. The chain links TRBV20-1 to TRBJ2-1; 9 bases match TRBD1. The V gene's germline CDR1 is DFQATT and CDR2 SNEGSKA (reference sequence). The V and J ends lost 3 bases and 9 bases, in that order; junction bases with no gene match: 6. The CDR3 loop spans 13 amino acids.

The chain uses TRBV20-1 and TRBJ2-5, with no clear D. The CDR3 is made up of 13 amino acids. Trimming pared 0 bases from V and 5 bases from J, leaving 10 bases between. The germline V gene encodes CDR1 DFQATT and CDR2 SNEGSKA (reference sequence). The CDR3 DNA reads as TGCAGTGCTAGAGATCTCTTTCAGGAGACCCAGTACTTC. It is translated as CSARDLFQETQYF.

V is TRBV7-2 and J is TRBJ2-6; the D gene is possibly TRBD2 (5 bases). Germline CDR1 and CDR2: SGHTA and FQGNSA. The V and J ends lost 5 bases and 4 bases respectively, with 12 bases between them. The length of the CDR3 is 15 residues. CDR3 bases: TGTGCCAGCAGCCCGCCGTCGGGGGGGGCCAACGTCCTGACTTTC. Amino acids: CASSPPSGGANVLTF.

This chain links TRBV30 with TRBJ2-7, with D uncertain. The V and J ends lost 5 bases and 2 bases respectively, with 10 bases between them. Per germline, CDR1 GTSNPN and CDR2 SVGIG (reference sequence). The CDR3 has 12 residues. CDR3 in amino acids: CAWERNTYEQYF. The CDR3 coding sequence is TGTGCCTGGGAGAGGAATACCTACGAGCAGTACTTC. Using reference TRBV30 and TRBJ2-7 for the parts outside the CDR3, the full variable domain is SQTIHQWPATLVQPVGSPLSLECTVEGTSNPNLYWYRQAAGRGLQLLFYSVGIGQISSEVPQNLSASRPQDRQFILSSKKLLLSDSGFYLCAWERNTYEQYFGPGTRLTVT.

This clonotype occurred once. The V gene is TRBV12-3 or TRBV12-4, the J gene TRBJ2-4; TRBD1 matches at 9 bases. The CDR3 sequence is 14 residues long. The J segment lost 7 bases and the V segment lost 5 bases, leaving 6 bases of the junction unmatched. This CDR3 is CASSTGGAKNIQYF. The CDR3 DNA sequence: TGTGCCAGCAGTACAGGGGGCGCGAAGAACATTCAGTACTTC.

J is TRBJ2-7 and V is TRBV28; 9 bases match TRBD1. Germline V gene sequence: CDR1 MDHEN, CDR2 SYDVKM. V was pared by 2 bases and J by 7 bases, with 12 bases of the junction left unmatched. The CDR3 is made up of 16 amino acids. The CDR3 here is CASSLDATGGTPEQYF. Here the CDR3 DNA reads TGTGCCAGCAGTTTAGATGCGACAGGGGGTACTCCTGAGCAGTACTTC.

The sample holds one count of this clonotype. The CDR3 sequence: CASSSTDYYGYTF. CDR3 DNA: TGTGCCAGCAGTTCCACGGACTACTATGGCTACACCTTC. The V call is TRBV28, the J call TRBJ1-2, with no clear D. V lost 4 bases to trimming and J lost 3 bases, with 9 bases between them. Germline-derived CDR1 and CDR2 are MDHEN and SYDVKM. The CDR3 runs to 13 residues.

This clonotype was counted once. The CDR3 sequence: CASSLEGVSPLHF. The CDR3 region has the DNA TGTGCCAGCAGCTTAGAAGGGGTTTCACCCCTCCACTTT. V and J are TRBV7-9 and TRBJ1-6; the D gene is possibly TRBD1 (5 bases). CDR1 is SEHNR, CDR2 FQNEAQ, per germline (reference sequence). V lost 1 base, J lost 9 bases, and 7 bases lay in between. This CDR3 region has 13 residues. Supplemented by reference TRBV7-9 and TRBJ1-6, the full variable domain reads DTGVSQNPRHKITKRGQNVTFRCDPISEHNRLYWYRQTLGQGPEFLTYFQNEAQLEKSRLLSDRFSAERPKGSFSTLEIQRTEQGDSAMYLCASSLEGVSPLHFGNGTRLTVT.

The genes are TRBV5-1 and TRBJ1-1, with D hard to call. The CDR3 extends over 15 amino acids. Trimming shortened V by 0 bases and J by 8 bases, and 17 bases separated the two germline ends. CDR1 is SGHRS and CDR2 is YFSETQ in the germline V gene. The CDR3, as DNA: TGCGCCAGCAGCTTGGCTCGGAGCGGCAACCCCGAAGCTTTCTTT. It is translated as CASSLARSGNPEAFF.

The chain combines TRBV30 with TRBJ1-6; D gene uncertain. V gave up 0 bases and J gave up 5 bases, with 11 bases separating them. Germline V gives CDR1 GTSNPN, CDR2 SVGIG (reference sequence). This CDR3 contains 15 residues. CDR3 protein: CAWSVLNSNNSPLHF. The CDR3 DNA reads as TGTGCCTGGAGTGTACTAAACAGCAATAATTCACCCCTCCACTTT.

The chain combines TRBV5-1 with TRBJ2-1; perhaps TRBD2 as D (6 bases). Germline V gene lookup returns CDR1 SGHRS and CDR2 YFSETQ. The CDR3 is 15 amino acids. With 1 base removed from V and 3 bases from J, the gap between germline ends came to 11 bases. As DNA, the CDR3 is TGCGCCAGCAGCTTGACTCTCGGGAGCTACAATGAGCAGTTCTTC. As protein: CASSLTLGSYNEQFF.

The CDR3 DNA is TGCAGCGTCAACCTAGTAGGGAACACTGAAGCTTTCTTT. Protein sequence: CSVNLVGNTEAFF. This chain connects TRBV29-1 to TRBJ1-1; no clear D. Germline V gene lookup returns CDR1 SQVTM and CDR2 ANQGSEA. Between the trimmed V and J ends, which lost 6 bases and 1 base, there was a span of 12 bases. The CDR3 is 13 amino acids.